The following is a T cell receptor beta chain sequence with its context. The entry originates in a study of T cell changes during pregnancy in multiple sclerosis. Sequencing used immunoSEQ multiplex PCR; TCRdb keeps in-frame clones, though not all of them. The sample includes 33,000 or so clones, roughly 90% of them seen just once. The CDR3 loop spans 16 amino acids. V lost 3 bases, J lost 6 bases, and 10 bases stayed unmatched. Sequencing used peripheral blood, obtained in the third trimester of pregnancy. The chain employs TRBV23-1 and TRBJ2-1; 8 nucleotides match TRBD1. TRBV23-1 is labeled an ORF, and its function is uncertain. The origin of this receptor is a female donor in good health, enrolled as a control in a pregnancy study. CDR3 loop: CASSHQRTGGTNEQFF. The CDR3 DNA reads as TGCGCCAGCAGTCATCAGAGAACAGGGGGTACCAATGAGCAGTTCTTC.